This T cell receptor beta chain originates from a study of CD4+ T cells in melanoma. This CDR3 comprises 15 residues. The V gene end was trimmed by 3 bases and the J gene end by 8 bases; junction bases not matched to a gene: 13. The V gene's germline CDR1 is SGHNT and CDR2 YYREEE (reference sequence). Some clones are missing from TCRdb's copy, which holds only in-frame ones; the method was immunoSEQ multiplex PCR. This table has approximately 14,000 clones, 62% appearing once. Findings and limits, study-wide: Diverse differentiation states were reported for melanoma neoantigen-specific CD4+ T cells. CD8+ T cell, macrophage and B cell function reportedly correlated with neoantigen-specific CD4+ T cells.

Points on this clone: Its target is unknown.

The genes are TRBV5-4 and TRBJ1-1; TRBD1 agrees at 7 bases. This sequence originates from a human donor with melanoma. What was sequenced was cells from a culture (not recorded whether cultured in vitro). The CDR3 DNA reads as TGTGCCAGCAGCTCACGGACAGGAGCAAGCGCGGAAGCTTTCTTT. This sequence encodes CASSSRTGASAEAFF.